The entry that follows covers one TCR beta chain sequence. Authors' analysis steps: Reference gene primer amplification gave nucleated cell count estimates. TCRdb keeps only in-frame clones here, not all; method: immunoSEQ multiplex PCR. Clone size and V and J calls were adopted from that table, with D and trimming inferred from the DNA. The sample yields approximately 220,000 clones, roughly 80% seen once. The source of the sample is a study of blood T cell repertoires in COVID-19. Participants spanned ages about 18 to 89 years and resided in about two dozen US areas. Trimming shortened V by 5 bases and J by 4 bases, and 8 bases separated the two germline ends. Germline lookup yields CDR1 SGHTA and CDR2 FQGNSA. The CDR3 extends over 12 amino acids.

Specimen: PBMCs or T cells enriched from blood (not recorded which). The chain links TRBV7-2 to TRBJ1-2; possibly TRBD1 for D (6 bases). The TCR comes from a woman between 35 and 50 years old with acute COVID-19. The CDR3: CASSPDSYGYTF. The CDR3, as DNA: TGTGCCAGCAGCCCGGACAGCTATGGCTACACCTTC.